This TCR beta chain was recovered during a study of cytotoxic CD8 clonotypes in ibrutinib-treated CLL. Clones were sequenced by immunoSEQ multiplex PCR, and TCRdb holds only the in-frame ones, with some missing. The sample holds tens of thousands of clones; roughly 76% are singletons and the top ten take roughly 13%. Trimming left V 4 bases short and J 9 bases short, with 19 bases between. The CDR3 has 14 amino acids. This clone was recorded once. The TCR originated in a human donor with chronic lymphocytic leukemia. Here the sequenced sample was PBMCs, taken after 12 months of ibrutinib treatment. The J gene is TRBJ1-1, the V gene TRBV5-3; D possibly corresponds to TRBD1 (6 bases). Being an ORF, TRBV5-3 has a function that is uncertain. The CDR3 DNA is TGTGCCAGAAGCCATGGACAGCGAGCTATGAAAGCTTTCTTT. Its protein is CARSHGQRAMKAFF.